A selection of T cell receptor beta chains follows, all from one sample in a study of blood T cell repertoires in COVID-19. Measured with immunoSEQ multiplex PCR; TCRdb has only the in-frame clones, and not every one. The data contain 130,000 to 150,000 clones, just under 85% of them seen just once; the ten biggest clones take up about 9.2%. Material for sequencing was PBMCs or T cells enriched from blood (not recorded which). The receptors shown here come from a middle-aged man who had recovered from COVID-19. Both conserved end residues are part of each CDR3. D genes are given only for firm matches. Expanded clones are given a class, and other clones once, few, many or no size at all.

CDR3 protein | CDR3 DNA | J gene | clone size | V gene | D gene
CASSLYGGQGNTEAFF | TGTGCCAGCAGCTTGTATGGGGGACAAGGAAACACTGAAGCTTTCTTT | TRBJ1-1 | NA | TRBV5-8 | NA
CASSPRTDLSGNTIYF | TGTGCCAGCTCACCACGGACAGACCTCTCTGGAAACACCATATATTTT | TRBJ1-3 | NA | TRBV18 | NA
CASSYAPTGGIDTQYF | TGTGCCAGCAGTTACGCCCCGACAGGGGGCATCGATACGCAGTATTTT | TRBJ2-3 | NA | TRBV6-2/TRBV6-3 | TRBD1
CASSNRGFGEETQYF | TGTGCCAGCAGTAACAGGGGTTTTGGGGAAGAGACCCAGTACTTC | TRBJ2-5 | few | TRBV6-5 | TRBD1
CASSPKRVDTQYF | TGTGCCAGCAGCCCTAAGAGGGTAGATACGCAGTATTTT | TRBJ2-3 | NA | TRBV6-2/TRBV6-3 | NA
CASGLDSYEQYF | TGTGCTAGTGGCCTCGACAGTTACGAGCAGTACTTC | TRBJ2-7 | NA | TRBV12-5 | NA
CASSQGLAGRSSYEQYF | TGTGCCAGCAGTCAGGGACTAGCGGGGAGAAGCTCCTACGAGCAGTACTTC | TRBJ2-7 | NA | TRBV28 | TRBD2
CASSTGLAGNADTQYF | TGTGCCAGCAGCACAGGACTAGCGGGGAACGCAGATACGCAGTATTTT | TRBJ2-3 | NA | TRBV5-4 | TRBD2
CASRPGTGFDTQYF | TGTGCCAGTAGGCCCGGGACAGGGTTTGATACGCAGTATTTT | TRBJ2-3 | NA | TRBV19 | TRBD1
CASSQTGTAYNSPLHF | TGTGCCAGCAGCCAGACAGGGACTGCCTATAATTCACCCCTCCACTTT | TRBJ1-6 | NA | TRBV3-1/TRBV3-2 | TRBD1
CASSSTLNQGTEKLFF | TGTGCCAGCAGCTCAACGCTTAATCAGGGAACTGAAAAACTGTTTTTT | TRBJ1-4 | NA | TRBV7-8 | NA
CASSLGTGYNEQFF | TGTGCCAGCAGCCTAGGGACAGGCTACAATGAGCAGTTCTTC | TRBJ2-1 | NA | TRBV5-6 | TRBD1
CASSPLAGHNSPLHF | TGTGCCAGCTCACCGCTAGCGGGCCATAATTCACCCCTCCACTTT | TRBJ1-6 | NA | TRBV18 | NA
CASSLAGTVTKETQYF | TGTGCCAGCAGCTTAGCCGGGACAGTTACGAAAGAGACCCAGTACTTC | TRBJ2-5 | NA | TRBV7-2 | TRBD1
CASSPRNNEQFF | TGTGCCAGCTCACCGAGGAACAATGAGCAGTTCTTC | TRBJ2-1 | NA | TRBV18 | NA
CASSHHGRTGELFF | TGCGCCAGCAGCCACCACGGCAGGACCGGGGAGCTGTTTTTT | TRBJ2-2 | NA | TRBV4-3 | NA
CAWSQQGGSEKLFF | TGTGCCTGGTCCCAACAGGGGGGAAGTGAAAAACTGTTTTTT | TRBJ1-4 | NA | TRBV30 | TRBD1
CASSQGRAGAGAEETQYF | TGCGCCAGCAGCCAAGGCCGTGCGGGAGCGGGGGCTGAAGAGACCCAGTACTTC | TRBJ2-5 | NA | TRBV4-3 | TRBD2